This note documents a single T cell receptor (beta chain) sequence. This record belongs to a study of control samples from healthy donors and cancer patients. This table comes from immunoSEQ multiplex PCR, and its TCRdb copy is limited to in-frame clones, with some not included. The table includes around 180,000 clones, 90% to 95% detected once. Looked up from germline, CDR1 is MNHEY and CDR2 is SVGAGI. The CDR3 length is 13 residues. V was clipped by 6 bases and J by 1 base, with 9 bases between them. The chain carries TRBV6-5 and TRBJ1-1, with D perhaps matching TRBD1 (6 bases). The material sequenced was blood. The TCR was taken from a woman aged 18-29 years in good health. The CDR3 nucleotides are TGTGCCAGCAGCTTGACAGGGAACACTGAAGCTTTCTTT. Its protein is CASSLTGNTEAFF.